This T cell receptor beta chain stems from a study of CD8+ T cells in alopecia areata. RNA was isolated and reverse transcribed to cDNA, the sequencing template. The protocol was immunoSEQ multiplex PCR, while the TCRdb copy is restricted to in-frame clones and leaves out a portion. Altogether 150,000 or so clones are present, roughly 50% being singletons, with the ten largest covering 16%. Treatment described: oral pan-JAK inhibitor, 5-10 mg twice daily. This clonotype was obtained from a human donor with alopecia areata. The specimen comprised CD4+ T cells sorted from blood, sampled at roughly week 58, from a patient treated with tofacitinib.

The CDR3 coding sequence is TGTGCCAGCAGTCCCGGGACCTACAATGAGCAGTTCTTC. Amino acids: CASSPGTYNEQFF. The chain recombines TRBV25-1 with TRBJ2-1, with D possibly TRBD2 on 5 matching bases. Germline V gene data show CDR1 as MGHDK and CDR2 as SYGVNS. The CDR3 has 13 residues. The germline V and J ends were trimmed by 5 bases and 2 bases, with 7 bases remaining between them.